This T cell receptor (beta chain) was identified during a study of T cell responses to AZD1222 COVID-19 vaccine. Study-wide findings and caveats: A reported finding is that nearly half of spike-specific TCRs target unmutated variant regions. Baseline testing showed seropositivity in only six or seven AZD1222 recipients. A rise in Spike-specific TCR breadth and depth followed two AZD1222 doses.

Note on this clone: Its antigen is as yet unknown.

Trimming removed 3 bases at V and 4 bases at J, with 14 bases between. The germline gives CDR1 LGHNA, CDR2 YSLEER. The CDR3 runs to 15 residues. Profiled with immunoSEQ multiplex PCR; TCRdb holds only in-frame clones, not every one. The repertoire holds 130,000 or so clones, around 90% seen once, with about 3% in the top ten. The source material was peripheral blood, sampled on day 0 of AZD1222 vaccination. The chain couples TRBV4-3 to TRBJ2-3; TRBD2 is a possible D gene (7 bases). The sequence derives from an adult in good health. CDR3 loop: CASSQDLGGADTQYF. Here the CDR3 DNA reads TGCGCCAGCAGCCAGGATCTAGGGGGGGCAGATACGCAGTATTTT.